This T cell receptor beta chain appears in the sequencing data of a study of T cells in Graves' hyperthyroidism and ophthalmopathy. A few counts support this clonotype. The CDR3 is made up of 12 amino acids. Germline loops: CDR1 SGDLS, CDR2 YYNGEE. With 4 bases clipped from V and 8 bases from J, the junction kept 3 bases outside the gene matches. The TCR beta CDR3 regions underwent amplification using RNA transcripts as the source. The TCR CDR3 first-round RT-PCR relied on the HTBI primer set. TCRdb called the multiplex PCR reads again in MiXCR, with one record for every CDR3 protein. The sample carries a few hundred thousand distinct CDR3 sequences, approximately 15% recorded once.

J is TRBJ1-1 and V is TRBV9; 9 bases align to TRBD1. The TCR comes from a woman in her sixties with Graves' ophthalmopathy. Sample: blood. The CDR3 nucleotides are TGTGCCAGCAGCCGGGACAGGGCGGAAGCTTTCTTT. Amino acids: CASSRDRAEAFF.